This T cell receptor (beta chain) comes out of a study of CXCR3-negative and CXCR3-positive naive CD8 T cells. Germline V gene lookup returns CDR1 SGHVS and CDR2 FNYEAQ. The CDR3 has 15 amino acids. Researchers sorted around 300,000 cells of each CD8+ T cell subset in triplicate. The libraries of TRB cDNA were constructed through 5' RACE using UMI labels. TCRdb reprocessed the 5' RACE reads, keeping one entry per CDR3 protein, no DNA. The listing records approximately 52,000 distinct CDR3 sequences. The source material was memory CD8+ T cells from blood. V gene TRBV7-6 combines with J gene TRBJ2-5. This clonotype was sampled from a human donor in good health. Some clones in this sample may be carry-over from other donors' samples. This chain's CDR3 is CASSLDLYGQETQYF.